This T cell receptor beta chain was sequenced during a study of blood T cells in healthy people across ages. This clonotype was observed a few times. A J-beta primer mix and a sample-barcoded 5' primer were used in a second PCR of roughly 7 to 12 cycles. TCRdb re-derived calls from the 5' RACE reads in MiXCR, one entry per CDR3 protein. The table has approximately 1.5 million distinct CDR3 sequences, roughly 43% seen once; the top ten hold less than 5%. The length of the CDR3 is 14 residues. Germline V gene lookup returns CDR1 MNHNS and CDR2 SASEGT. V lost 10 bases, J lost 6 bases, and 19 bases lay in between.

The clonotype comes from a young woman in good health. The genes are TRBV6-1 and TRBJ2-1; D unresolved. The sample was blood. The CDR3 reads CAILDLSRRNEQFF. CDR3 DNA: TGTGCCATCTTGGACCTTTCCCGGCGCAATGAGCAGTTCTTC.